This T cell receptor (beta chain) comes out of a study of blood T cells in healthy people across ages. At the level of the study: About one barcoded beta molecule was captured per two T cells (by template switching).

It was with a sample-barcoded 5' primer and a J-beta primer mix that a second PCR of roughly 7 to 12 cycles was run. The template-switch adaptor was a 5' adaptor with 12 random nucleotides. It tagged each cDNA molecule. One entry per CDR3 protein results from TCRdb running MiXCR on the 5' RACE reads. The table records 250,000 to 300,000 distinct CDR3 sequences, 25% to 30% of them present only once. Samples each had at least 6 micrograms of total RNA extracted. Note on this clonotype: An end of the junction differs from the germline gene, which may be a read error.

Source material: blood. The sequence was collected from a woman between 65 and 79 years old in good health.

The CDR3 DNA follows: TGTGCCAGCAGCCAAGCCCTCTGGACCTCTGGAGACACCATATATTTT. Amino acids: CASSQALWTSGDTIYF. The chain links TRBV3-1 to TRBJ1-3; D remains ambiguous. Germline V lookup: CDR1 LGHDT, CDR2 YNNKEL (reference sequence). CDR3 size: 16 residues.